A single sample gave rise to the 31 T cell receptor beta chains below, sequenced in a study of blood T cell repertoires in COVID-19. Assay used: immunoSEQ multiplex PCR; TCRdb lists only in-frame clones, some missing. The sample yields under 300,000 clones, approximately 90% seen once. Sequencing input: PBMCs or T cells enriched from blood (not recorded which). These receptors were collected from a woman in her thirties or forties with acute COVID-19.

The chain recombines TRBV4-3 with TRBJ2-7; 8 nucleotides line up with TRBD1. Germline CDR1 and CDR2: LGHNA and YSLEER. V dropped 0 bases and J dropped 5; count of bases not matched to a gene: 3. The CDR3 length is 14 residues. CDR3 nucleotide sequence: TGCGCCAGCAGCCAAGAGGGACAGGTCCACGAGCAGTACTTC. This encodes CASSQEGQVHEQYF.

This clone is a singleton in its sample. The chain is built from TRBV3-1 (or the pseudogene TRBV3-2) and TRBJ1-1, with D maybe TRBD1 (6 bases). Germline CDR1 is LGHDT and CDR2 is YNNKEL (reference sequence). V lost 6 bases, J lost 1 base, and 12 bases lay in between. CDR3 length equals 14 residues. This chain's CDR3 is CASRDGGANTEAFF. The CDR3 coding sequence is TGTGCCAGCAGAGATGGGGGCGCGAACACTGAAGCTTTCTTT.

The genes are TRBV6-5 and TRBJ1-2, with 8 bases identical to TRBD1. The CDR3 sequence is 16 residues long. Germline CDR1 reads MNHEY; CDR2 reads SVGAGI. Trimming took 3 bases from V and 2 from J; bases not matched to a gene: 8. The CDR3 loop is CASSYDRDRLNYGYTF. In nucleotides, the CDR3 is TGTGCCAGCAGTTATGACCGGGACAGGCTAAACTATGGCTACACCTTC.

The chain employs TRBV7-6 and TRBJ2-7; no clear D. The germline gives CDR1 SGHVS, CDR2 FNYEAQ. V was trimmed by 0 bases and J by 7 bases, leaving 25 bases between them. The CDR3 runs 18 residues. The CDR3 protein is CASSLAGSLSLGLGEQYV. The CDR3 DNA is TGTGCCAGCAGCTTAGCCGGCTCGTTGAGTCTAGGCCTCGGAGAGCAGTACGTC.

The J gene is TRBJ1-2, the V gene TRBV7-2, with 8 nucleotides matching TRBD1. The CDR3 has 14 residues. Germline V CDR1 and CDR2: SGHTA, FQGNSA. The J segment lost 7 bases and the V segment lost 7 bases, leaving 11 bases of the junction unmatched. CDR3 residues: CASTPDREAAGYTF. CDR3 sequence (DNA): TGTGCCAGCACCCCGGACAGGGAGGCTGCTGGCTACACCTTC. Drawing the rest from reference TRBV7-2 and TRBJ1-2, the complete variable domain is GAGVSQSPSNKVTEKGKDVELRCDPISGHTALYWYRQSLGQGLEFLIYFQGNSAPDKSGLPSDRFSAERTGGSVSTLTIQRTQQEDSAVYLCASTPDREAAGYTFGSGTRLTVV.

The genes are TRBV6-1 and TRBJ1-4, with 8 positions matching TRBD1. Germline V gene lookup returns CDR1 MNHNS and CDR2 SASEGT. This CDR3 has 14 residues. V lost 3 bases to trimming and J lost 8 bases; unmatched junction nucleotides: 5. CDR3 in DNA: TGTGCCAGCAGTGACACAGGGGGTCGAGAAAAACTGTTTTTT. Amino acids: CASSDTGGREKLFF.

This chain links TRBV21-1 with TRBJ2-7; the D call TRBD1 from the table was never checked on the DNA. TRBV21-1 is described as a pseudogene. The CDR3 spans 18 residues. The CDR3 nucleotides read TGTGCCAGCAGCAAAGCGGGGGCACACAGGGGGCAATCATACGAGCAGTACGTC. This sequence encodes CASSKAGAHRGQSYEQYV.

This chain uses TRBV30 with TRBJ1-5; no definite D call. CDR1 GTSNPN and CDR2 SVGIG come from the germline V gene (reference sequence). V lost 0 bases and J 3 bases, leaving 12 bases between the germline ends. CDR3 size: 15 residues. The CDR3 loop reads CAWSVSGSYNQPQHF. The CDR3 DNA is TGTGCCTGGAGTGTATCGGGAAGTTACAATCAGCCCCAGCATTTT.

This chain joins TRBV5-1 and TRBJ1-2; 9 positions match TRBD1. Germline CDR1 reads SGHRS; CDR2 reads YFSETQ. This CDR3 has 15 amino acids. The V and J ends lost 3 bases and 10 bases, in that order; junction bases with no gene match: 13. CDR3 protein: CASSSLTGQGHDYTF. The CDR3 DNA sequence: TGCGCCAGCAGCTCATTGACGGGACAGGGTCATGACTACACCTTC.

The chain combines TRBV10-3 with TRBJ1-3; D gene unclear. Germline lookup yields CDR1 ENHRY and CDR2 SYGVKD. Trimming removed 10 bases from V and 2 bases from J, with 12 bases in between. The CDR3 contains 13 residues. This chain's CDR3 is CATGYGTGNTIYF. The DNA for the CDR3 is TGTGCCACCGGGTACGGCACTGGAAACACCATATATTTT.

V and J are TRBV27 and TRBJ2-1; TRBD2 aligns across 8 bases. Germline V gene sequence: CDR1 MNHEY, CDR2 SMNVEV (reference sequence). This CDR3 comprises 14 residues. V shed 9 bases and J 7 bases; nucleotides not matched to a gene: 11. The CDR3 bases are TGTGCCAGTAAAGCGGGAGTGGGTTGGAATGAGCAGTTCTTC. It encodes CASKAGVGWNEQFF.

The chain recombines TRBV11-3 with TRBJ2-1; TRBD2 agrees at 7 bases. V trimming: 11 bases; J trimming: 10 bases; junction bases outside the gene matches: 20. There are 15 residues in the CDR3. The germline V gene encodes CDR1 SGHNT and CDR2 YENEEA. In DNA, the CDR3 is TGTGCCCACCTGCGGGGGAGCGGACCGATCTGGGAGCAGTTCTTC. This encodes CAHLRGSGPIWEQFF.

V gene TRBV30 combines with J gene TRBJ1-6; no reliable D call. Deletions cut 1 base from V and 14 bases from J, with 12 bases between. Germline assignment: CDR1 GTSNPN and CDR2 SVGIG (reference sequence). The CDR3 consists of 12 residues. The CDR3 is CAWSAAHSALHF. The CDR3 DNA sequence: TGTGCCTGGAGTGCTGCCCATTCGGCCCTCCACTTT.

The CDR3 coding sequence is TGTGCCAGCAGCCAGGGGGGGACAAAATACAATGAGCAGTTCTTC. It codes for CASSQGGTKYNEQFF. The rearrangement uses TRBV3-1 (or the pseudogene TRBV3-2) and TRBJ2-1; a weak D match, TRBD2 (7 bases). V was shortened by 3 bases and J by 4 bases, with 13 bases between the two germline ends. The CDR3 has 15 residues. Germline V gives CDR1 LGHDT, CDR2 YNNKEL (reference sequence).

The V call is TRBV11-3, the J call TRBJ2-1, with D tentatively TRBD1 (6 bases). The CDR3 consists of 16 residues. Germline CDR1 and CDR2: SGHNT and YENEEA. V lost 5 bases and J lost 0, with 14 bases in between. The CDR3 nucleotides read TGTGCCAGCAGCGGCCTGAGGGACATCTCCTACAATGAGCAGTTCTTC. It specifies CASSGLRDISYNEQFF. Filled out from reference TRBV11-3 and TRBJ2-1, the complete variable domain reads EAGVVQSPRYKIIEKKQPVAFWCNPISGHNTLYWYLQNLGQGPELLIRYENEEAVDDSQLPKDRFSAERLKGVDSTLKIQPAELGDSAVYLCASSGLRDISYNEQFFGPGTRLTVL.

J is TRBJ1-6 and V is TRBV5-1; 11 positions agree with TRBD1. Germline V gene sequence: CDR1 SGHRS, CDR2 YFSETQ. CDR3 length equals 15 residues. After removal of 4 bases from V and 10 bases from J, the junction contained 7 bases not matched to a gene. The CDR3 loop reads CASSPGQGALSPLHF. CDR3 nucleotides: TGCGCCAGCAGCCCCGGACAGGGGGCTCTGTCACCCCTCCACTTT.

This chain links TRBV6-6 with TRBJ2-7, with D possibly TRBD2 on 7 matching bases. Trimming removed 6 bases from V and 0 bases from J, with 12 bases in between. The CDR3 is 14 residues long. Germline lookup yields CDR1 MNHNY and CDR2 SVGAGI (reference sequence). CDR3 bases: TGTGCCAGCAGAAGGGGGGGGAGCTCCTACGAGCAGTACTTC. Translation gives CASRRGGSSYEQYF.

The chain has TRBV12-3 or TRBV12-4 and TRBJ2-1; possibly TRBD2 for D (6 bases). The V gene lost 3 bases and the J gene lost 5 bases, with 8 bases spanning the gap. The CDR3 length is 13 residues. CDR3 residues: CASSFGGNNEQFF. The CDR3 nucleotides read TGTGCCAGCAGTTTTGGAGGGAACAATGAGCAGTTCTTC.

The chain recombines TRBV24-1 with TRBJ1-1, with D possibly TRBD1 on 6 matching bases. Germline values: CDR1 KGHDR, CDR2 SFDVKD. There are 12 residues in the CDR3. V lost 2 bases, J lost 11 bases, and 11 bases lay in between. CDR3 sequence: CATSDSQGGAFF. The CDR3 DNA sequence: TGTGCCACCAGTGATTCACAGGGTGGCGCTTTCTTT.

The chain couples TRBV30 to TRBJ2-4; the match to TRBD1 covers 9 bases. Germline CDR1 and CDR2: GTSNPN and SVGIG (reference sequence). The J segment lost 8 bases and the V segment lost 3 bases, leaving 5 bases of the junction unmatched. There are 13 residues in the CDR3. Here the CDR3 DNA reads TGTGCCTGGAGAGGGACAGGGAAAGACATTCAGTACTTC. This translates into CAWRGTGKDIQYF. The full variable domain, rest sourced from reference TRBV30 and TRBJ2-4, is SQTIHQWPATLVQPVGSPLSLECTVEGTSNPNLYWYRQAAGRGLQLLFYSVGIGQISSEVPQNLSASRPQDRQFILSSKKLLLSDSGFYLCAWRGTGKDIQYFGAGTRLSVL.

This rearrangement joins TRBV25-1 to TRBJ1-6; tentative D call: TRBD1 (5 bases). V was shortened by 7 bases and J by 8 bases, with 12 bases between the two germline ends. The CDR3 sequence is 13 residues long. Germline loops: CDR1 MGHDK, CDR2 SYGVNS. CDR3 loop: CASTRGSDSPLHF. DNA of the CDR3: TGTGCCAGCACCCGGGGGTCCGATTCACCCCTCCACTTT.

The CDR3 reads CASSEVLGRKLFF. DNA for the CDR3: TGTGCCAGCAGTGAAGTCCTCGGGAGGAAACTGTTTTTT. The chain couples TRBV6-1 to TRBJ1-4; D gene unclear. This CDR3 has 13 amino acids. Trimming removed 1 base at V and 11 bases at J, with 11 bases between. Looked up from germline, CDR1 is MNHNS and CDR2 is SASEGT.

This clone was seen only a few times. This chain links TRBV7-2 with TRBJ1-6; D not certain. Germline V gene sequence: CDR1 SGHTA, CDR2 FQGNSA. V was shortened by 4 bases and J by 9 bases, with 10 bases between the two germline ends. The CDR3 has 13 residues. The CDR3 bases are TGTGCCAGCAGCTCAACTCGGGGTTCACCCCTCCACTTT. Translation gives CASSSTRGSPLHF.

V gene TRBV24-1 combines with J gene TRBJ1-3; D remains ambiguous. Trimming took 12 bases from V and 2 from J, leaving 28 bases between them. The germline V gene has CDR1 KGHDR and CDR2 SFDVKD. There are 18 residues in the CDR3. CDR3: CAARESKFPGKTGNTIYF. The CDR3 DNA reads TGTGCCGCCCGGGAATCTAAGTTTCCAGGTAAAACTGGAAACACCATATATTTT.

Only one count was recorded for this clone. The V and J genes are TRBV11-2 and TRBJ2-1, with D maybe TRBD2 (6 bases). Per the germline V gene, CDR1 is SGHAT and CDR2 is FQNNGV. V gave up 5 bases and J gave up 0 bases, with 14 bases separating them. This CDR3 has 16 residues. CDR3 DNA: TGTGCCAGCAGCCCTAGCGCAGCCAGCTCCTACAATGAGCAGTTCTTC. It is translated as CASSPSAASSYNEQFF.

The chain's CDR3 is CSASGGGLGEKLFF. CDR3 in DNA: TGCAGTGCTAGTGGGGGGGGACTGGGTGAAAAACTGTTTTTT. V usage is TRBV20-1 and J usage is TRBJ1-4, with D possibly TRBD1 on 5 matching bases. Germline V CDR1 and CDR2: DFQATT, SNEGSKA (reference sequence). Between the trimmed V and J ends, which lost 3 bases and 7 bases, there was a span of 15 bases. There are 14 residues in the CDR3.

This chain connects TRBV5-6 to TRBJ1-5; perhaps TRBD1 as D (6 bases). This CDR3 spans 14 amino acids. Between the trimmed V and J ends, which lost 3 bases and 6 bases, there was a span of 13 bases. Germline assignment: CDR1 SGHDT and CDR2 YYEEEE. CDR3 loop: CASSSNRATQPQHF. CDR3 nucleotide sequence: TGTGCCAGCAGCTCAAACAGGGCTACTCAGCCCCAGCATTTT.

The chain employs TRBV7-9 and TRBJ1-3, with TRBD1 matching over 7 bases. The V and J ends lost 2 bases and 0 bases, in that order; junction bases with no gene match: 7. Germline V gene sequence: CDR1 SEHNR, CDR2 FQNEAQ (reference sequence). The CDR3 has 17 amino acids. In DNA form, the CDR3 reads TGTGCCAGCAGCTTAAGGGGGCCAAGCACCTCTGGAAACACCATATATTTT. Translating it yields CASSLRGPSTSGNTIYF.

The genes are TRBV7-2 and TRBJ2-3; possibly TRBD2 for D (6 bases). Germline CDR1 and CDR2: SGHTA and FQGNSA. The V end lost 1 base, the J end lost 6 bases, and 26 bases lay between the germline ends. The CDR3 is 19 amino acids. DNA of the CDR3: TGTGCCAGCAGCTTAGGCAATGTCGTGGAGGGCCTATGGGAGGATACGCAGTATTTT. As protein: CASSLGNVVEGLWEDTQYF.

The chain uses TRBV27 and TRBJ2-1; perhaps TRBD2 as D (6 bases). Deletions cut 5 bases from V and 2 bases from J, with 13 bases between. The CDR3 contains 15 residues. Looked up from germline, CDR1 is MNHEY and CDR2 is SMNVEV (reference sequence). Here the CDR3 reads CASSPGGPPYNEQFF. The CDR3 coding sequence is TGTGCCAGCAGTCCCGGAGGGCCCCCCTACAATGAGCAGTTCTTC.

This chain uses TRBV6-2 or TRBV6-3 with TRBJ2-2, with 7 bases aligning to TRBD1. The CDR3 sequence is 16 residues long. CDR1 is MNHEY, CDR2 SVGEGT, per germline. V lost 3 bases to trimming and J lost 0 bases; unmatched junction nucleotides: 4. DNA for the CDR3: TGTGCCAGCAGTTATGACAGGGCTCCGAACACCGGGGAGCTGTTTTTT. As protein: CASSYDRAPNTGELFF.